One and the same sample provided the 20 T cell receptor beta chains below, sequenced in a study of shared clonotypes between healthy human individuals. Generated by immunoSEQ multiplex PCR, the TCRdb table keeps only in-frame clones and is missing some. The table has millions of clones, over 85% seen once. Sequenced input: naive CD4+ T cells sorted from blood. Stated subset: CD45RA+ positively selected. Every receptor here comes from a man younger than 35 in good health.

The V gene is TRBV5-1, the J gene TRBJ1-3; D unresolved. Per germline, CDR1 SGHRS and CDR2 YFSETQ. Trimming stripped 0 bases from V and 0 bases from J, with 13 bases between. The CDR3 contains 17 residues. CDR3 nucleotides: TGCGCCAGCAGCTTGGATCCGGCAGGCTCCTCTGGAAACACCATATATTTT. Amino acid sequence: CASSLDPAGSSGNTIYF.

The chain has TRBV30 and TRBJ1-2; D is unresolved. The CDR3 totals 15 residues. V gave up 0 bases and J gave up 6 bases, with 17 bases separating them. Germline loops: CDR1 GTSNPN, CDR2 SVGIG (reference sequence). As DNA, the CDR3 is TGTGCCTGGAGTGTACGGGGTCTGGGGTACCATGGCTACACCTTC. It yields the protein CAWSVRGLGYHGYTF.

The CDR3 loop is CASSPGGGAAGNTIYF. CDR3 bases: TGTGCCAGCAGCCCCGGCGGGGGAGCTGCTGGAAACACCATATATTTT. The chain joins TRBV7-8 to TRBJ1-3; possible D gene TRBD1, 5 bases. V lost 5 bases to trimming and J lost 2 bases, with 16 bases between them. Germline loops: CDR1 SGHVS, CDR2 FQNEAQ. CDR3 size: 16 residues. The full variable domain, its missing parts supplied by reference TRBV7-8 and TRBJ1-3, is GAGVSQSPRYKVAKRGQDVALRCDPISGHVSLFWYQQALGQGPEFLTYFQNEAQLDKSGLPSDRFFAERPEGSVSTLKIQRTQQEDSAVYLCASSPGGGAAGNTIYFGEGSWLTVV.

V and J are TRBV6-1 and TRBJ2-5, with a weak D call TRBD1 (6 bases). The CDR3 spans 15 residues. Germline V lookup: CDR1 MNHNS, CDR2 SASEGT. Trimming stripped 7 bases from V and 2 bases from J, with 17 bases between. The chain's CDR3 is CASNLQGTYQETQYF. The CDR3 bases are TGTGCCAGCAATCTACAGGGAACGTATCAAGAGACCCAGTACTTC.

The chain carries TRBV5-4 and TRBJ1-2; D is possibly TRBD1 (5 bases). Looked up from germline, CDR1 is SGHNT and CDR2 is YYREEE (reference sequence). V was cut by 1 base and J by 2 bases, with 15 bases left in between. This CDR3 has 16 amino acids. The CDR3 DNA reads TGTGCCAGCAGCTTGTCGGCAGGCCAGGGCAACTATGGCTACACCTTC. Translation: CASSLSAGQGNYGYTF.

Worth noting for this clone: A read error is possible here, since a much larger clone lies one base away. CDR3 bases: TGTGCCAGCAGCTTAGCAGAGACCCAGTACTTC. Its protein product is CASSLAETQYF. The rearrangement uses TRBV7-3 and TRBJ2-5; D is unresolved. Trimming cost V 2 bases and J 4 bases, with 2 bases left between them. The CDR3 loop spans 11 amino acids. Germline lookup yields CDR1 SGHTA and CDR2 FQGTGA.

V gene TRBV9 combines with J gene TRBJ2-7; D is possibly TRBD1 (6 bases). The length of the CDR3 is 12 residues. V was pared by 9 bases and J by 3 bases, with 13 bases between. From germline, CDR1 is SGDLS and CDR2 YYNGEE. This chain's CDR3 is CATPGQLYEQYF. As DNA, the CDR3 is TGTGCCACGCCGGGACAACTCTACGAGCAGTACTTC.

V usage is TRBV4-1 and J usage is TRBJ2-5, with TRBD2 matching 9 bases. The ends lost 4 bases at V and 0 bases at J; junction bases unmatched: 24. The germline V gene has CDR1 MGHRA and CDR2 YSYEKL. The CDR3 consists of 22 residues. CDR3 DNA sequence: TGCGCCAGCAGCCCCCACCCCCTTAGCGGGAGAAACCCGAAATGGTACCAAGAGACCCAGTACTTC. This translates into CASSPHPLSGRNPKWYQETQYF.

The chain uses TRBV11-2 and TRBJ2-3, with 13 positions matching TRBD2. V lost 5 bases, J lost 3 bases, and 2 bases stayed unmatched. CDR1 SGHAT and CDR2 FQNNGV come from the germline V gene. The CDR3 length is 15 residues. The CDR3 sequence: CASSQGLAGTDTQYF. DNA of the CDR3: TGTGCCAGCAGCCAGGGACTAGCGGGAACAGATACGCAGTATTTT.

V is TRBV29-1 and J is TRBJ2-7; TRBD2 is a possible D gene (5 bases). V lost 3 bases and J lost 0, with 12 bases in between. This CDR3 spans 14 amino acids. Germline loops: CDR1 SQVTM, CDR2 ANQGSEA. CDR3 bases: TGCAGCGTTGAGGGAGCCCAGAGCTCCTACGAGCAGTACTTC. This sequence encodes CSVEGAQSSYEQYF.

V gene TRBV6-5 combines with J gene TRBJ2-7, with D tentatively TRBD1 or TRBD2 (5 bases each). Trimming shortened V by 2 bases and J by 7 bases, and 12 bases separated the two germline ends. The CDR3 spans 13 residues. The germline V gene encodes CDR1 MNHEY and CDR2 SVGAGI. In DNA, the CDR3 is TGTGCCAGCAGTTACGGGACCTTGGGTGAGCAGTACTTC. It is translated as CASSYGTLGEQYF.

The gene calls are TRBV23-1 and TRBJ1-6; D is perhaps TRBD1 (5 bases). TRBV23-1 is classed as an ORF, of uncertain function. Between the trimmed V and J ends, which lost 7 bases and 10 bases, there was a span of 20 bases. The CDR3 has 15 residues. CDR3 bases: TGCGCCAGCACTTCAACGGGCCAGGGAAAATCACCCCTCCACTTT. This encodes CASTSTGQGKSPLHF.

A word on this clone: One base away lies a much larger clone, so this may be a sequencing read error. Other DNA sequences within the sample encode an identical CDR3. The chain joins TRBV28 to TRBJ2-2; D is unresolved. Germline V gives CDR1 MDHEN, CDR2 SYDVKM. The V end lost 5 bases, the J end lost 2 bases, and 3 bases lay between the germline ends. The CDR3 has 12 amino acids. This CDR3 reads CASSLNTGELFF. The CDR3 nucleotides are TGTGCCAGCAGTCTCAACACCGGGGAGCTGTTTTTT.

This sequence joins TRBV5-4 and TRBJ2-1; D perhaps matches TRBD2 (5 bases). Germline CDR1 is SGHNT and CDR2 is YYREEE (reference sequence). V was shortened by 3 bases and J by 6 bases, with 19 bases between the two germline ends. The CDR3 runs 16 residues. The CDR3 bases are TGTGCCAGCAGCTCCGGTGAGGTTCTAGCTGGCAATGAGCAGTTCTTC. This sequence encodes CASSSGEVLAGNEQFF.

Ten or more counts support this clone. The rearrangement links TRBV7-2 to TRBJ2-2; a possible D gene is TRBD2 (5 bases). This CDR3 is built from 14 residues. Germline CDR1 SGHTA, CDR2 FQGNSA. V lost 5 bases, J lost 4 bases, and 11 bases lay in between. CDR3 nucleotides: TGTGCCAGCAGCCCAGAGGGCACCACCGGGGAGCTGTTTTTT. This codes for CASSPEGTTGELFF.

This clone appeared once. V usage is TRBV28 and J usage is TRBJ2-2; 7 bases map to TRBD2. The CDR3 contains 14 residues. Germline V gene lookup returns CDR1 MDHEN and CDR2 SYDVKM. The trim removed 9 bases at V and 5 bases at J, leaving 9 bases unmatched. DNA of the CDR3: TGTGCCAGTCTCGGCGGGGGAGTAACCGGGGAGCTGTTTTTT. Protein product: CASLGGGVTGELFF.

CDR3 nucleotides: TGCGCCAGCAGCTTGGAAGGACCCGGGGGGCAGTTCTTC. This encodes CASSLEGPGGQFF. This chain links TRBV5-1 with TRBJ2-1, with D possibly matching TRBD2 (6 bases). V was cut by 0 bases and J by 12 bases, with 13 bases left in between. The germline V gene has CDR1 SGHRS and CDR2 YFSETQ. The CDR3 has 13 amino acids.

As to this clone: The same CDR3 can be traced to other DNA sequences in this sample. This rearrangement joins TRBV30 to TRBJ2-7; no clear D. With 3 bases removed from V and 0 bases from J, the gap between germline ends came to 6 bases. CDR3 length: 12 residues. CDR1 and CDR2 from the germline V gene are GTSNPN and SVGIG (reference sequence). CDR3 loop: CAWSALSYEQYF. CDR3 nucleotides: TGTGCCTGGAGCGCCCTCTCCTACGAGCAGTACTTC.

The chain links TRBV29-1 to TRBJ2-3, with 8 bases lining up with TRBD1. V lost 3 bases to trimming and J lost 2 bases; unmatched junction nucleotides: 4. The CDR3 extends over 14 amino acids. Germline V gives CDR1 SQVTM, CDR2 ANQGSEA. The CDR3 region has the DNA TGCAGCGTTGAGACAGGGGCGACCACAGATACGCAGTATTTT. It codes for CSVETGATTDTQYF.

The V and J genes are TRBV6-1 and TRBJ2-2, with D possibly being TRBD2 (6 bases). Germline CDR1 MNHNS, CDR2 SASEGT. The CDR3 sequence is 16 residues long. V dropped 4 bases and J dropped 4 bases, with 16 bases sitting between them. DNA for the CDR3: TGTGCCAGCAGTGCGCAAGTCGGGACTTCCACCGGGGAGCTGTTTTTT. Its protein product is CASSAQVGTSTGELFF.